The clone carrying this T cell receptor (beta chain) was seen ten or more times. Its antigen is unknown. A universal primer site was added by template switching, and unique molecular identifiers were carried by the cDNA. MiXCR was run by TCRdb on the 5' RACE reads, yielding one entry per CDR3 protein. Of approximately 300,000 distinct CDR3 sequences in the sample, roughly 10% were seen once. This sample is part of a study of identical twins. Overall study findings and caveats: Conclusions leaned on cross-sectional statistical analysis and did not track the same donors over time.

Per germline, CDR1 MNHNS and CDR2 SASEGT. V lost 4 bases to trimming and J lost 2 bases, with 7 bases between them. The CDR3 sequence is 13 residues long. These sequences were also reported in another study, on yellow fever vaccine responses in identical twins.

The sample was CD8+ T cells sorted from blood. This TCR derives from a young woman in good health. J is TRBJ2-3 and V is TRBV6-1; TRBD1 is a possible D gene (5 bases). DNA of the CDR3: TGTGCCAGCAGTGTACAGGTCACAGATACGCAGTATTTT. Amino acid sequence: CASSVQVTDTQYF.